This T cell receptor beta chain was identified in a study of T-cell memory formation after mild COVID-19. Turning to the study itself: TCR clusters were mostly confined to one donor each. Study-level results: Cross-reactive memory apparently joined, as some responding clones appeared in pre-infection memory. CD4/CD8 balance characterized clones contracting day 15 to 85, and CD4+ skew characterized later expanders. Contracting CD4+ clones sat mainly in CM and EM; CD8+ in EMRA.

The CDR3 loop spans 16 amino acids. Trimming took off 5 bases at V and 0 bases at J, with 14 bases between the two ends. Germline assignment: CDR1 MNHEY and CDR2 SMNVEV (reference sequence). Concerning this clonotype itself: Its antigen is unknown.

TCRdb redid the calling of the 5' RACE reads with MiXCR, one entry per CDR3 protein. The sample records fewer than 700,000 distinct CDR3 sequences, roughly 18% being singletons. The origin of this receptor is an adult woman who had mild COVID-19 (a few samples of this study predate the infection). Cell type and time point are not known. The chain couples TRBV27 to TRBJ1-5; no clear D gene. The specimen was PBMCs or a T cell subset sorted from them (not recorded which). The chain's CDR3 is CASSPRPPYSNQPQHF. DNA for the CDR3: TGTGCCAGCAGTCCACGGCCCCCTTATAGCAATCAGCCCCAGCATTTT.